One T cell receptor beta chain is described in this entry. No antigen is known for it. The method was immunoSEQ multiplex PCR; TCRdb's version includes in-frame clones alone and lacks a portion of them. This table holds tens of thousands of clones, 92% found once. Trimming took 5 bases from V and 0 from J, leaving 3 bases between them. The CDR3 contains 12 residues. CDR1 is WNHNN, CDR2 SYGVQD, per germline (reference sequence). These data come from a study of T cells after posttransplantation cyclophosphamide. Regarding the study as a whole: Tissue-infiltrating T cells from skin or gut overlapped little with blood T cells.

The TCR originated in a woman in her forties or fifties in good health and a related stem cell transplant donor. The sequenced sample consisted of PBMCs. The chain carries TRBV10-1 and TRBJ2-3; no definite D call. CDR3 sequence (DNA): TGCGCCAGCAGTCCTAGCACAGATACGCAGTATTTT. Its protein is CASSPSTDTQYF.